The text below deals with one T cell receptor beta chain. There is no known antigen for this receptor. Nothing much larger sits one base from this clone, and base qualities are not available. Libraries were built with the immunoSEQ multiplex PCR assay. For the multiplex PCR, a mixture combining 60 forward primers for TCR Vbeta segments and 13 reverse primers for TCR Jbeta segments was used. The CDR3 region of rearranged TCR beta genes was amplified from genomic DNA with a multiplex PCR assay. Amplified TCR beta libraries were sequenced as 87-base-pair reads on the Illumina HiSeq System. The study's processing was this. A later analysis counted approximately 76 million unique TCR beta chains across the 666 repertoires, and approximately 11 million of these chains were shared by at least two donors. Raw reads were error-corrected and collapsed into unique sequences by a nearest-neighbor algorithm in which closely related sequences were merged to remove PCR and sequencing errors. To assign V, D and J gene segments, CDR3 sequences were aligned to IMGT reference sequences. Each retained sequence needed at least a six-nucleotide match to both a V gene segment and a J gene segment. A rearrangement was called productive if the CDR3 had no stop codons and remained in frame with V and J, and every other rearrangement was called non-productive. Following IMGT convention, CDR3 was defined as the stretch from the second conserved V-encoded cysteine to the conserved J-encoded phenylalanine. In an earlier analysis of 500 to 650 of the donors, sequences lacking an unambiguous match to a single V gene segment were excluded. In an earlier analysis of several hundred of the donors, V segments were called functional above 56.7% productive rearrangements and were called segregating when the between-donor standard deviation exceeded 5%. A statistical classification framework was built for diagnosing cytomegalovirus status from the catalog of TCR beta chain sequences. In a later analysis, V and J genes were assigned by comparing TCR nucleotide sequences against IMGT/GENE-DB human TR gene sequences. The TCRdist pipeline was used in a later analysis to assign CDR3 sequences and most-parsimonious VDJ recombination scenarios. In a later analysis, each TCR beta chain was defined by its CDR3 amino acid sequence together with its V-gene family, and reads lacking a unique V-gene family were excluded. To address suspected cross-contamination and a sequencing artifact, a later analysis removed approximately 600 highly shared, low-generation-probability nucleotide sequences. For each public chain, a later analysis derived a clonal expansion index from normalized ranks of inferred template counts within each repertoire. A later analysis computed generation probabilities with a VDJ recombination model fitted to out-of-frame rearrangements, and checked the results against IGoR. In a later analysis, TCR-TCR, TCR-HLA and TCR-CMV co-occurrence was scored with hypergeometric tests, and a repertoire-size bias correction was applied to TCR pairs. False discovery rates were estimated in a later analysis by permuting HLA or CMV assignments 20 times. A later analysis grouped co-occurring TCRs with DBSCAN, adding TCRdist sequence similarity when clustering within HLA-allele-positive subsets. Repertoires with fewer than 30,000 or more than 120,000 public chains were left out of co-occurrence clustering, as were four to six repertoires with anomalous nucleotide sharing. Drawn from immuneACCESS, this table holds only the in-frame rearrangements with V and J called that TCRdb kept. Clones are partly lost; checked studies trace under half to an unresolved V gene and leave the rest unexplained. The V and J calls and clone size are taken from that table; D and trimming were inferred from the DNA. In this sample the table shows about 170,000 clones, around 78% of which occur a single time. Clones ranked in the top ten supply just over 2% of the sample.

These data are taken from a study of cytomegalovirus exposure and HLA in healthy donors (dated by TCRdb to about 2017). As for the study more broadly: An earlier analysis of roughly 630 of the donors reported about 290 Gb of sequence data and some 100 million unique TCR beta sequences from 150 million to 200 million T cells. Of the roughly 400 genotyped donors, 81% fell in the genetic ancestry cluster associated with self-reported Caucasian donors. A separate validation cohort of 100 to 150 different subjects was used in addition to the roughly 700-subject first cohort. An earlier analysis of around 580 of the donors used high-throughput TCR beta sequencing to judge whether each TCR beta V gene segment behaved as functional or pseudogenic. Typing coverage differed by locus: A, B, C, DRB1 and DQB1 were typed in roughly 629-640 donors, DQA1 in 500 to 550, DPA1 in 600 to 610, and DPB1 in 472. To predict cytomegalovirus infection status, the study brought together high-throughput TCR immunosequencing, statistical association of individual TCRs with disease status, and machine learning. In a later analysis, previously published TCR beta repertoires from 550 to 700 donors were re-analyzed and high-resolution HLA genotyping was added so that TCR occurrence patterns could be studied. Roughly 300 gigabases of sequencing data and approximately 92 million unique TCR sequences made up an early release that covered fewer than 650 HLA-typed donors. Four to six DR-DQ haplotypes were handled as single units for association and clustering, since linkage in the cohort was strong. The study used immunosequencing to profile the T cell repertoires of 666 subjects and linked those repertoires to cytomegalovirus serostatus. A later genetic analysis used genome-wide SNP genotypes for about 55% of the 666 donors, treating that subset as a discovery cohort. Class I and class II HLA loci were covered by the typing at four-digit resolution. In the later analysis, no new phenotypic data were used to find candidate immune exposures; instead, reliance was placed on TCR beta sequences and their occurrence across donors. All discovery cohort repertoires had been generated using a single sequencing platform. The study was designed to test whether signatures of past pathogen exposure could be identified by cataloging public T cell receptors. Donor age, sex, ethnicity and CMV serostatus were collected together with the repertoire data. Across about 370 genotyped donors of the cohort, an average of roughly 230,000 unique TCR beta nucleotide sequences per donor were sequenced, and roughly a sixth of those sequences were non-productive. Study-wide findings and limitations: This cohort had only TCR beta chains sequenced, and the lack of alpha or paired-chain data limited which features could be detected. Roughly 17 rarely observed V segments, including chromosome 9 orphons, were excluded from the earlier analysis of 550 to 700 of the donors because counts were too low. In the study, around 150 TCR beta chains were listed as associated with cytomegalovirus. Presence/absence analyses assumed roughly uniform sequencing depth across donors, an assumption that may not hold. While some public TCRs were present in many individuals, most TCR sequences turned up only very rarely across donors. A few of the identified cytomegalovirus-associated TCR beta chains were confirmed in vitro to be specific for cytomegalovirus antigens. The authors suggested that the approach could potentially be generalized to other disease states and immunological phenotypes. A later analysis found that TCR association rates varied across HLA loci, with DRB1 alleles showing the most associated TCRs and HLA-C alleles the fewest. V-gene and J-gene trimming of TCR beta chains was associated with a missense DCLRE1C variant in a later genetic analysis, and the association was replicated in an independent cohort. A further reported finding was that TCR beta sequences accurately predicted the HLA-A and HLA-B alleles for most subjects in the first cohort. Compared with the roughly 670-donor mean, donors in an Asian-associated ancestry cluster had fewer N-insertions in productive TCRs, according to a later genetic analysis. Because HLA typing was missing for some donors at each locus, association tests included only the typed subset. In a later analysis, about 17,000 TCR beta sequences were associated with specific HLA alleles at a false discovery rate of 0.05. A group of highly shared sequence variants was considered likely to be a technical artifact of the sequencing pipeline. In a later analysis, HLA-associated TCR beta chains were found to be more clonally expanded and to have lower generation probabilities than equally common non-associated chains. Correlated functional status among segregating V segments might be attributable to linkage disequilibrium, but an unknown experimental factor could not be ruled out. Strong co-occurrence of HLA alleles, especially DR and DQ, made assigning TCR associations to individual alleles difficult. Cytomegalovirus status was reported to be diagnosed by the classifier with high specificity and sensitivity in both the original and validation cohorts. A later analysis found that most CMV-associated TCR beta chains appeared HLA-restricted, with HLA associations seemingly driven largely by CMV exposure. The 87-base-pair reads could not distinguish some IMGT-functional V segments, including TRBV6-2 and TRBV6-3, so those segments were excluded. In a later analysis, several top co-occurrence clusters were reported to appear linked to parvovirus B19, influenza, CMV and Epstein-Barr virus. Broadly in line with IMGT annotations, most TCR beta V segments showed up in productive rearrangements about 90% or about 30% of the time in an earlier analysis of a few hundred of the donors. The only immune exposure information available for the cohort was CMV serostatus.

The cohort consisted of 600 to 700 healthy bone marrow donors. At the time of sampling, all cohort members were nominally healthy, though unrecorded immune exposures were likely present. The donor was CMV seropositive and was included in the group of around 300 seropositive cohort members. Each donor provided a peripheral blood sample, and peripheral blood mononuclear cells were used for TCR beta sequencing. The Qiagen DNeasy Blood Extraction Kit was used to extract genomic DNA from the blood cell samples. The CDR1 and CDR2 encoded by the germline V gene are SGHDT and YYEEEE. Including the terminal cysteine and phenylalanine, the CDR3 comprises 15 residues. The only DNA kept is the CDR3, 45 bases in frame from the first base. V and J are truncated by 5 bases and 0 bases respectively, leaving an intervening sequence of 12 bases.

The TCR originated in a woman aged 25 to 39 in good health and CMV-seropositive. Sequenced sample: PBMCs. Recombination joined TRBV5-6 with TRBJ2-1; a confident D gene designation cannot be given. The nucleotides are TGTGCCAGCAGGCCCCAAATGAGCTCCTACAATGAGCAGTTCTTC. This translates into CASRPQMSSYNEQFF.